A single TCR beta chain is shown here with its context. The sample comes from a study of T-cell reconstitution after alpha-beta-depleted transplantation in children. This sample's TCRbeta library carried unique molecular identifier barcodes. TCRdb used MiXCR to reprocess the PCR reads, holding one entry per CDR3 protein. The data contain approximately 490,000 distinct CDR3 sequences, 10% of them singletons. CDR3 size: 12 residues. Germline-derived CDR1 and CDR2 are DFQATT and SNEGSKA (reference sequence). Trimming removed 5 bases at V and 4 bases at J, with 11 bases between. This chain connects TRBV20-1 to TRBJ2-5; perhaps TRBD2 as D (6 bases). The receptor's source is a child aged 2 to 10 with inherited bone marrow failure, due to receive a stem cell transplant. This sample comprised PBMCs, obtained before TCRalphabeta/CD19-depleted stem cell transplant. The CDR3 protein is CSASPAGETQYF. CDR3 DNA sequence: TGCAGTGCTTCGCCAGCGGGAGAGACCCAGTACTTC.